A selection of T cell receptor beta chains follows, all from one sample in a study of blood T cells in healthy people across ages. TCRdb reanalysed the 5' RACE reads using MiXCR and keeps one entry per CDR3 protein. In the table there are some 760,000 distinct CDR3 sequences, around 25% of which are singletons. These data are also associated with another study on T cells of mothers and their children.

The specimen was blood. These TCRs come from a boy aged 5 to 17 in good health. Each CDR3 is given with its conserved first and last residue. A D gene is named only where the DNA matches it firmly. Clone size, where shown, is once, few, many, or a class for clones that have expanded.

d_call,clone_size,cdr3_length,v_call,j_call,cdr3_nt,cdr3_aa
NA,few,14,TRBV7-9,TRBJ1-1,TGTGCCAGCAGCGCCGTCCAGGTTTTCCCTGAAGCTTTCTTT,CASSAVQVFPEAFF
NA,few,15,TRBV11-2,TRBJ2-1,TGTGCCAGCAGCTTAGATCGACTCCAGGGCAATGAGCAGTTCTTC,CASSLDRLQGNEQFF
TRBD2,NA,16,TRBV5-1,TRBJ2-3,TGCGCCAGCAGCTTGGGGACTAGCGGGCCTCTAGATACGCAGTATTTT,CASSLGTSGPLDTQYF
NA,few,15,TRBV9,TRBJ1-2,TGTGCCAGCAGCCACAATGCCCGGGATTCGGGGGGCTACACCTTC,CASSHNARDSGGYTF
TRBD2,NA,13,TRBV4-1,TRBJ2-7,TGCGCCAGCAGCCAAGGGGACTACTACGAGCAGTACTTC,CASSQGDYYEQYF
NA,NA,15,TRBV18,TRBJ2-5,TGTGCCAGCTCACAGTCCGGGACATCCCAAGAGACCCAGTACTTC,CASSQSGTSQETQYF
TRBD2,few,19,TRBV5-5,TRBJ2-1,TGTGCCAGCAGCTTGGTCCTAGCGGGGGGGCTGGGATCCTACAATGAGCAGTTCTTC,CASSLVLAGGLGSYNEQFF
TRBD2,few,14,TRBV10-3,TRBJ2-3,TGTGCCATCCTTGCGGGGGGCCCCTCCGATACGCAGTATTTT,CAILAGGPSDTQYF
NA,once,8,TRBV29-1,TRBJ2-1,TGCAGTTACGGGGAGCAGTTCTTC,CSYGEQFF
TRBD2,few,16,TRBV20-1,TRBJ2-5,TGCAGTGCCGCACCCCCTAGCGGGAGGGCCCAAGAGACCCAGTACTTC,CSAAPPSGRAQETQYF
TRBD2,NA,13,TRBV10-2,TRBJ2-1,TGCGCCACCCTGACTAGCGGGAGTGCTGAGCAGTTCTTC,CATLTSGSAEQFF
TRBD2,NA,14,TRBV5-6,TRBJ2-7,TGTGCCAGCAGCGGACTAGCGGGTCCCTACGAGCAGTACTTC,CASSGLAGPYEQYF
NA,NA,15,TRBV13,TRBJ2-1,TGTGCCAGCAGCTTAAATAGGCAGTTCTACAATGAGCAGTTCTTC,CASSLNRQFYNEQFF
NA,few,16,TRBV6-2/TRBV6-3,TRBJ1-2,TGTGCCAGCAGTTACGCTGAACAGGCCCGGGGTATACGCTACACCTTC,CASSYAEQARGIRYTF
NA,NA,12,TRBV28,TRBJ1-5,TGTGCCAGCAGTCCCGAAAATCAGCCCCAGCATTTT,CASSPENQPQHF
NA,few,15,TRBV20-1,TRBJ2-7,TGCAGTGCTAGAACCCTCCGTTTGGGGCCGAACGAGCAGTACTTC,CSARTLRLGPNEQYF
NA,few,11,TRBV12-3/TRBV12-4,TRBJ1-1,TGTGCCAGCAGTTCCCCTCCTGAAGCTTTCTTT,CASSSPPEAFF